Below are 10 T cell receptor beta chains sequenced from a single sample in a study of blood T cell repertoires in COVID-19. Libraries were prepared by immunoSEQ multiplex PCR; TCRdb keeps only in-frame clonotypes and omits some of them. The sample consists of hundreds of thousands of clones, about 82% of them appearing once. The sequencing input was peripheral blood. All receptors derive from a man aged 45-60 years with active or convalescent COVID-19.

The gene calls are TRBV6-5 and TRBJ1-1; unclear D gene. V was pared by 8 bases and J by 7 bases, with 17 bases between. The CDR3 contains 13 residues. Germline V gives CDR1 MNHEY, CDR2 SVGAGI. CDR3 nucleotide sequence: TGTGCCAGCGGAGTGCAAGGGAGCGGTGAAGCTTTCTTT. Encoded protein: CASGVQGSGEAFF.

The table lists this clone with many counts. V and J are TRBV19 and TRBJ2-7, with 9 bases that match TRBD1. Germline V gene data show CDR1 as LNHDA and CDR2 as SQIVND (reference sequence). The CDR3 spans 16 residues. V shed 2 bases and J 0 bases; nucleotides not matched to a gene: 5. CDR3 in DNA: TGTGCCAGTAGTATATTGGGACAGGGAAGCTCCTACGAGCAGTACTTC. Amino acid sequence: CASSILGQGSSYEQYF.

The genes are TRBV18 and TRBJ1-5, with D possibly matching TRBD1 (6 bases). CDR1 and CDR2 (germline): KGHSH, LQKENI. The ends were cut back, 5 bases at V and 7 bases at J, with 18 bases in the middle. The CDR3 loop spans 15 amino acids. CDR3 bases: TGTGCCAGCTCAACTGAGGCAGGGGCGAGCCAGCCCCAGCATTTT. The encoded protein is CASSTEAGASQPQHF.

This chain links TRBV27 with TRBJ1-1; the D is unclear. CDR1 MNHEY and CDR2 SMNVEV come from the germline V gene (reference sequence). V dropped 2 bases and J dropped 3 bases, with 10 bases sitting between them. The CDR3 spans 14 residues. The DNA of the CDR3 is TGTGCCAGCAGTTTACTCCGGGGATACACTGAAGCTTTCTTT. Translation gives CASSLLRGYTEAFF.

CDR3 in DNA: TGCGCCAGCAGCTCATACTCACTATCCGGGACAGGGCACGAAAAACTGTTTTTT. Translation: CASSSYSLSGTGHEKLFF. The chain uses TRBV5-1 and TRBJ1-4, with 9 bases lining up with TRBD1. Germline CDR1 is SGHRS and CDR2 is YFSETQ. The CDR3 extends over 18 amino acids. After removal of 3 bases from V and 8 bases from J, the junction contained 17 bases not matched to a gene.

The rearrangement links TRBV24-1 to TRBJ2-5; maybe TRBD1 (6 bases). Germline loops: CDR1 KGHDR, CDR2 SFDVKD. The CDR3 loop spans 17 amino acids. Trimming cost V 3 bases and J 5 bases, with 21 bases left between them. The CDR3 sequence: CATSDVPPGHAFETQYF. CDR3 sequence (DNA): TGTGCCACCAGTGATGTGCCCCCGGGACATGCTTTTGAGACCCAGTACTTC.

This chain connects TRBV2 to TRBJ2-2; 10 bases agree with TRBD2. V shed 4 bases, J shed 1 base, and the junction held 3 bases outside the gene matches. The CDR3 is 16 residues long. Per germline, CDR1 SNHLY and CDR2 FYNNEI. The CDR3 DNA reads TGTGCCAGCAGTGGACCTAGCGGGGGGAACACCGGGGAGCTGTTTTTT. Amino acids: CASSGPSGGNTGELFF.

V gene TRBV15 combines with J gene TRBJ1-3; 8 bases map to TRBD1. J was trimmed by 8 bases and V by 4 bases; bases with no gene match: 10. The CDR3 consists of 15 residues. Germline V gene lookup returns CDR1 LNHNV and CDR2 YYDKDF (reference sequence). The CDR3 nucleotides are TGTGCCACCAGCACCTCCCCGACAGGGGAAGACACCATATATTTT. Its translation is CATSTSPTGEDTIYF.

V usage is TRBV11-2 and J usage is TRBJ1-1, with TRBD1 as a possible D gene (6 bases). This CDR3 comprises 15 residues. Trimming removed 4 bases at V and 0 bases at J, with 12 bases between. Germline CDR1 is SGHAT and CDR2 is FQNNGV. The CDR3 sequence: CASSSSQGMNTEAFF. The CDR3 DNA sequence: TGTGCCAGCAGCTCGAGTCAGGGGATGAACACTGAAGCTTTCTTT.

The V call is TRBV27, the J call TRBJ2-1, with 10 bases identical to TRBD2. J was trimmed by 2 bases and V by 6 bases; bases with no gene match: 13. Germline CDR1 and CDR2: MNHEY and SMNVEV (reference sequence). The CDR3 loop spans 18 amino acids. The DNA of the CDR3 is TGTGCCAGCAGCACAATCTTGCCGGGACTAGCGACCTACAATGAGCAGTTCTTC. Encoded protein: CASSTILPGLATYNEQFF.